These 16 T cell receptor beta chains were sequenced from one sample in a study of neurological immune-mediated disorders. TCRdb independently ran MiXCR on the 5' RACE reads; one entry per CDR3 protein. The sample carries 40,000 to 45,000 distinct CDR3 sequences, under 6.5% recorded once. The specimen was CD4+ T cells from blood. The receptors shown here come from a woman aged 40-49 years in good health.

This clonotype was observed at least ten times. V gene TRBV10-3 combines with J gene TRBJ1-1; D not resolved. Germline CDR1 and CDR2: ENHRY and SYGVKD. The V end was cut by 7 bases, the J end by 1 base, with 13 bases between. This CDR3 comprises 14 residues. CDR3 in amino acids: CAITPSGQNTEAFF. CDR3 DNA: TGTGCCATCACTCCCAGCGGGCAGAACACTGAAGCTTTCTTT.

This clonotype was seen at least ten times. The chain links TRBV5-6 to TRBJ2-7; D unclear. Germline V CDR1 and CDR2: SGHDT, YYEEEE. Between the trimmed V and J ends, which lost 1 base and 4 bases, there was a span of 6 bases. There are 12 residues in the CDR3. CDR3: CASSLSDYEQYF. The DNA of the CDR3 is TGTGCCAGCAGCTTGTCCGATTACGAGCAGTACTTC.

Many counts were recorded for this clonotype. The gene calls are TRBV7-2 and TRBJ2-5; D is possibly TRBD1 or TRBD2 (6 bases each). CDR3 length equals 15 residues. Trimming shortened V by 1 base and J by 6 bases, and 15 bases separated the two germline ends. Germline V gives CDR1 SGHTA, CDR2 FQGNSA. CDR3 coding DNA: TGTGCCAGCAGCTTAGACGGGGGCGCTCGGAAGACCCAGTACTTC. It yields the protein CASSLDGGARKTQYF.

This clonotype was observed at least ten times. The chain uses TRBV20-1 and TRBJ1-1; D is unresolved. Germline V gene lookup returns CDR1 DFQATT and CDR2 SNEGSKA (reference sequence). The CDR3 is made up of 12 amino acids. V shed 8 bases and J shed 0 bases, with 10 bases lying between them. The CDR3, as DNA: TGCAGTAAACGAGGGTTGAACACTGAAGCTTTCTTT. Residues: CSKRGLNTEAFF.

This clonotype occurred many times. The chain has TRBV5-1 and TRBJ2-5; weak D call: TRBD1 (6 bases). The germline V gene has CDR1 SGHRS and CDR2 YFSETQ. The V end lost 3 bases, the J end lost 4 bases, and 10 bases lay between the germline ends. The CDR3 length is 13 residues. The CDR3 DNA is TGCGCCAGCAGCTGGGACACGGGAGAGACCCAGTACTTC. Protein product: CASSWDTGETQYF.

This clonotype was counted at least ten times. CDR3 DNA: TGCAGCGTTGAGCTCACTGTAGGCACTGAAGCTTTCTTT. Protein product: CSVELTVGTEAFF. The gene calls are TRBV29-1 and TRBJ1-1; D is undetermined. The germline V gene encodes CDR1 SQVTM and CDR2 ANQGSEA. This CDR3 comprises 13 residues. V lost 3 bases, J lost 4 bases, and 12 bases lay in between.

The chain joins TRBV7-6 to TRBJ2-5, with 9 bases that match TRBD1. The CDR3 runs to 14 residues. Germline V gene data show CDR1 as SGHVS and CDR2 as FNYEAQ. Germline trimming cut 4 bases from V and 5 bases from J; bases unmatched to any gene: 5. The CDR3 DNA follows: TGTGCCAGCAGCTGGGACAGGGTGGAGGAGACCCAGTACTTC. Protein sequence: CASSWDRVEETQYF.

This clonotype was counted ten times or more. CDR3 loop: CASSTKNNEQFF. DNA of the CDR3: TGTGCCAGTAGTACGAAGAACAATGAGCAGTTCTTC. J is TRBJ2-1 and V is TRBV19; the D is unclear. The V end lost 4 bases, the J end lost 5 bases, and 6 bases lay between the germline ends. There are 12 residues in the CDR3. Per germline, CDR1 LNHDA and CDR2 SQIVND (reference sequence).

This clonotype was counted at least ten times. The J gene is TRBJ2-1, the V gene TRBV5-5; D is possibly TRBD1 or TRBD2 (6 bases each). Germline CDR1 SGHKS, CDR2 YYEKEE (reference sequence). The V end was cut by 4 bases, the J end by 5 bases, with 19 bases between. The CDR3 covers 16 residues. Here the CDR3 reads CASSKGGRWDNNEQFF. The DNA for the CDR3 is TGTGCCAGCAGCAAGGGAGGCCGATGGGACAACAATGAGCAGTTCTTC.

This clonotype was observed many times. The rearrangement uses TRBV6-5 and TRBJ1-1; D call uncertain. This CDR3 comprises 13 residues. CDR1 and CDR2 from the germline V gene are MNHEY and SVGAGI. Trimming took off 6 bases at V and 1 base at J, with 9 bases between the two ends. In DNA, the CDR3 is TGTGCCAGCAGCAGGACCGGGAACACTGAAGCTTTCTTT. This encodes CASSRTGNTEAFF.

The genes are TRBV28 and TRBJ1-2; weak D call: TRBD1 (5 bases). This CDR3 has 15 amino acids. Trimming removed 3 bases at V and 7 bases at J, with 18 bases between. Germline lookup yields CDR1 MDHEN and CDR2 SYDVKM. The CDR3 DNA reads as TGTGCCAGCAGTTTGCGGGGACTTGAGGCGGGTGGCTACACCTTC. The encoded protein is CASSLRGLEAGGYTF.

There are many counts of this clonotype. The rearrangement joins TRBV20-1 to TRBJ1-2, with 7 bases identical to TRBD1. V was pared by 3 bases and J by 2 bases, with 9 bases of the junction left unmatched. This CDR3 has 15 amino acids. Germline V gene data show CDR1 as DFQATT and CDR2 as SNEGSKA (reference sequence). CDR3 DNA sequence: TGCAGTGCTAGGATACCGCTGGACAGGAACTATGGCTACACCTTC. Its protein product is CSARIPLDRNYGYTF.

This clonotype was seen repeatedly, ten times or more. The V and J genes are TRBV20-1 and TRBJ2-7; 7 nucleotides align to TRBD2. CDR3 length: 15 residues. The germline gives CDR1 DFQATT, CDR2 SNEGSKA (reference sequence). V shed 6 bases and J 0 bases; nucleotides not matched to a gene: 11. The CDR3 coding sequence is TGCAGTGCAAGCAGCATGGGGACTATCTCCTACGAGCAGTACTTC. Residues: CSASSMGTISYEQYF.

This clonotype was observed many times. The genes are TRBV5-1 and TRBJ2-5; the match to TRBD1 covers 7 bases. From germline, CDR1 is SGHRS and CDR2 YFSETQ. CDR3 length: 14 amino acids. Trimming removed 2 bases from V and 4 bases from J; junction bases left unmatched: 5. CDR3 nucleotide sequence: TGCGCCAGCAGCTTACAGGGGAAGGGAGAGACCCAGTACTTC. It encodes CASSLQGKGETQYF.

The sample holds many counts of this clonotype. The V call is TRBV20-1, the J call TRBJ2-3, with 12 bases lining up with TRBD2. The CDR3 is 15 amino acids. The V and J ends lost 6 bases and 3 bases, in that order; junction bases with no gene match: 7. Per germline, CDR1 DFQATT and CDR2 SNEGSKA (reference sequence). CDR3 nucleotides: TGCAGTGCGCCCCCTCTAGCGGGGGGGACAGATACGCAGTATTTT. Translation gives CSAPPLAGGTDTQYF.

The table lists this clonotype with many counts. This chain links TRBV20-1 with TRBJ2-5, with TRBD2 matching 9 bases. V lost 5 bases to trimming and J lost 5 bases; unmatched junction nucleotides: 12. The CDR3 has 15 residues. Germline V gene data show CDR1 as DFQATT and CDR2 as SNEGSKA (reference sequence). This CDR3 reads CSAGGAGGPGETQYF. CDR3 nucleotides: TGCAGTGCTGGAGGGGCGGGAGGGCCGGGGGAGACCCAGTACTTC.